This entry lists 8 T cell receptor beta chains sequenced from one sample in a study of T cell repertoires in cytomegalovirus infection. One entry per CDR3 protein results from TCRdb running MiXCR on the reads. The data hold more than 150,000 distinct CDR3 sequences, with 28% observed a single time. The sample comprised PBMCs. Every receptor here comes from a human donor in good health (CMV status not recorded). Some clones in this sample may be carry-over from other donors' samples.

V is TRBV11-2 and J is TRBJ2-1; D gene ambiguous. Germline V lookup: CDR1 SGHAT, CDR2 FQNNGV. CDR3 length equals 13 residues. V shed 3 bases and J shed 9 bases, with 12 bases lying between them. The DNA for the CDR3 is TGTGCCAGCAGCTTCGAGACCAGTACTGAGCAGTTCTTC. This translates into CASSFETSTEQFF. The full variable domain, in which reference TRBV11-2 and TRBJ2-1 provide the parts outside the CDR3, is EAGVAQSPRYKIIEKRQSVAFWCNPISGHATLYWYQQILGQGPKLLIQFQNNGVVDDSQLPKDRFSAERLKGVDSTLKIQPAKLEDSAVYLCASSFETSTEQFFGPGTRLTVL.

This clonotype rates as medium-sized. V gene TRBV7-2 combines with J gene TRBJ2-1; 7 nucleotides match TRBD2. CDR3 length: 15 amino acids. J gave up 5 bases and V 3 bases, and 7 bases lay outside the gene matches. Germline values: CDR1 SGHTA, CDR2 FQGNSA. The CDR3 coding sequence is TGTGCCAGCAGCTTCCCGTGGGCGGGGGACAATGAGCAGTTCTTC. Amino acid sequence: CASSFPWAGDNEQFF. The complete variable domain, with remaining parts taken from reference TRBV7-2 and TRBJ2-1, reads GAGVSQSPSNKVTEKGKDVELRCDPISGHTALYWYRQSLGQGLEFLIYFQGNSAPDKSGLPSDRFSAERTGGSVSTLTIQRTQQEDSAVYLCASSFPWAGDNEQFFGPGTRLTVL.

The chain couples TRBV6-1 to TRBJ2-2, with 8 bases lining up with TRBD2. CDR3 length: 15 residues. Trimming cost V 6 bases and J 7 bases; bases outside gene matches: 10. Germline V gives CDR1 MNHNS, CDR2 SASEGT. DNA for the CDR3: TGTGCCAGCAGAGAGTTCACAGGGACTAGCGGGGAGCTGTTTTTT. Translated: CASREFTGTSGELFF.

The chain has TRBV6-2 or TRBV6-3 and TRBJ1-1; D uncertain. CDR1 and CDR2 (germline): MNHEY, SVGEGT. V was cut by 0 bases and J by 5 bases, with 13 bases left in between. This CDR3 has 15 residues. CDR3 sequence (DNA): TGTGCCAGCAGTTACTCGATTAGCACGGGGACTGAAGCTTTCTTT. Protein: CASSYSISTGTEAFF.

The V call is TRBV7-8, the J call TRBJ1-6, with D unclear. CDR1 is SGHVS and CDR2 is FQNEAQ in the germline V gene. The CDR3 totals 14 residues. Trimming cost V 0 bases and J 9 bases, with 9 bases left between them. DNA of the CDR3: TGTGCCAGCAGCTTAGCGAGGGAAAGTTCACCCCTCCACTTT. Translation: CASSLARESSPLHF.

This sequence joins TRBV27 and TRBJ2-3; D is ambiguous. Germline V gives CDR1 MNHEY, CDR2 SMNVEV (reference sequence). The CDR3 extends over 13 amino acids. V dropped 2 bases and J dropped 4 bases, with 7 bases sitting between them. CDR3 sequence reads: CASSLRESDTQYF. The CDR3 nucleotides are TGTGCCAGCAGTTTAAGGGAATCAGATACGCAGTATTTT.

The CDR3 DNA is TGTGCCAGCAGCTCACTAAGGAACTATGGCTACACCTTC. It codes for CASSSLRNYGYTF. V is TRBV11-2 and J is TRBJ1-2; D not resolved. Germline CDR1 reads SGHAT; CDR2 reads FQNNGV. V was clipped by 4 bases and J by 2 bases, with 8 bases between them. The CDR3 consists of 13 residues.

This clonotype was seen once. This rearrangement joins TRBV6-5 to TRBJ1-3; D ambiguous. The CDR3 is 16 residues long. Trimming took off 0 bases at V and 2 bases at J, with 11 bases between the two ends. The germline V gene has CDR1 MNHEY and CDR2 SVGAGI. The CDR3 DNA sequence: TGTGCCAGCAGTTACTCGTCGAGCTCCGCTGGAAACACCATATATTTT. Translation gives CASSYSSSSAGNTIYF.